This T cell receptor beta chain is drawn from a study of CD8 T cells in ankylosing spondylitis. Study-level points and caveats: Blood from ankylosing spondylitis patients appeared to carry a characteristic roughly eight-variant TCR beta motif. Matched ankylosing spondylitis synovial fluid reportedly contained a significantly enriched population of disease-linked clones. A number of the motif variants had already been described in reactive arthritis synovial fluid and blood.

Germline CDR1 and CDR2: DFQATT and SNEGSKA (reference sequence). The CDR3 is 8 residues long. The V end was cut by 7 bases, the J end by 6 bases, with 3 bases between. Each TCR beta library was made by quantitative 5'-RACE that incorporated molecular barcodes. TCRdb re-analysed the 5' RACE reads in MiXCR, keeping a single row per CDR3 protein. The table has 100,000 or so distinct CDR3 sequences, more than 8.5% seen once. On this clonotype: Its antigen is currently unknown.

The sequence was collected from a male donor with ankylosing spondylitis. The chain couples TRBV20-1 to TRBJ1-2; D not certain. Sequencing was performed on blood, either unsorted or a sorted T cell fraction (not recorded which). The CDR3 is CSGDGYTF. The CDR3 region has the DNA TGCAGTGGGGATGGCTACACCTTC.